This passage covers 17 T cell receptor beta chains from one sample sequenced in a study of human thymus T cells. Measured with immunoSEQ multiplex PCR; TCRdb has only the in-frame clones, and not every one. The sample has tens of thousands of clones, 85% to 95% seen once. Resections from corrective heart surgery provided thymus tissue. The sample comprised thymus tissue. The source of these receptors is a girl younger than two with a congenital heart defect but otherwise immunologically healthy.

The genes are TRBV5-1 and TRBJ1-2; 7 bases align to TRBD1. From germline, CDR1 is SGHRS and CDR2 YFSETQ. With 2 bases clipped from V and 4 bases from J, the junction kept 2 bases outside the gene matches. There are 13 residues in the CDR3. The CDR3 sequence is CASSFNRGYGYTF. As DNA, the CDR3 is TGCGCCAGCAGCTTCAACAGGGGCTATGGCTACACCTTC.

The chain has TRBV7-2 and TRBJ2-7, with TRBD2 identical over 8 bases. V lost 5 bases to trimming and J lost 2 bases; unmatched junction nucleotides: 14. Per germline, CDR1 SGHTA and CDR2 FQGNSA. This CDR3 is built from 17 residues. As DNA, the CDR3 is TGTGCCAGCAGCCCGCCCTTCGGGGGGGGTGCGGCCTACGAGCAGTACTTC. Translating gives CASSPPFGGGAAYEQYF.

V is TRBV9 and J is TRBJ2-6, with TRBD1 matching 9 bases. Germline lookup yields CDR1 SGDLS and CDR2 YYNGEE. V lost 3 bases and J lost 4; bases outside the gene matches: 11. CDR3 size: 18 residues. CDR3 loop: CASSADRGGGLGANVLTF. The CDR3 coding sequence is TGTGCCAGCAGCGCGGACAGGGGAGGAGGGCTCGGGGCCAACGTCCTGACTTTC.

The genes are TRBV21-1 and TRBJ2-3; the D segment call TRBD2 is taken from the table without a DNA check. TRBV21-1 is given as a pseudogene. This CDR3 comprises 20 residues. CDR3 DNA sequence: TGTGCCAGCAGCAAAGGGATAGGACTCGATAGGTTTGTGGGTACAGATACGCAGTATTTT. Protein product: CASSKGIGLDRFVGTDTQYF.

As for this clone: Other nucleotide sequences from this sample produce the same CDR3. The chain uses TRBV27 and TRBJ2-1, with D unclear. The germline CDR1 and CDR2 sequences are MNHEY and SMNVEV (reference sequence). Trimming removed 2 bases from V and 0 bases from J, with 8 bases in between. The CDR3 is 15 amino acids. The CDR3 DNA sequence: TGTGCCAGCAGTTTAGGCAGGAGCTCCTACAATGAGCAGTTCTTC. It yields the protein CASSLGRSSYNEQFF.

The chain uses TRBV4-1 and TRBJ2-7; 11 bases align to TRBD2. The CDR3 is made up of 16 amino acids. V trimming: 1 base; J trimming: 3 bases; junction bases outside the gene matches: 5. In germline, CDR1 is MGHRA, CDR2 YSYEKL. DNA for the CDR3: TGCGCCAGCAGCCAAGCCCTAGCGGGAGGCTACTACGAGCAGTACTTC. Protein: CASSQALAGGYYEQYF.

V gene TRBV6-1 combines with J gene TRBJ1-5; 9 nucleotides line up with TRBD1. The CDR3 spans 19 residues. The germline V gene encodes CDR1 MNHNS and CDR2 SASEGT. Trimming took 0 bases from V and 5 from J; bases not matched to a gene: 14. The CDR3 DNA follows: TGTGCCAGCAGTGAAGCTTCCCTCAACAGGGGGCGGTTGGATCAGCCCCAGCATTTT. Protein product: CASSEASLNRGRLDQPQHF.

The chain uses TRBV21-1 and TRBJ2-2; the tabulated D call, TRBD2, remains unverified against the DNA. TRBV21-1 is a pseudogene locus. There are 17 residues in the CDR3. In DNA, the CDR3 is TGTGCCAGCAGCAAAGTGCCGGGTGGATCGGAAACCGGGGAGCTGTTTTTT. This codes for CASSKVPGGSETGELFF.

This chain uses TRBV29-1 with TRBJ2-7; 7 bases line up with TRBD2. Germline CDR1 SQVTM, CDR2 ANQGSEA. J lost 3 bases, V lost 4 bases, and 15 bases had no gene match. The CDR3 has 16 residues. Written as DNA, the CDR3 is TGCAGCGTTGTAGGATATGGACTAGATAGTCTCTACGAGCAGTACTTC. Translated, it gives CSVVGYGLDSLYEQYF.

This clone was counted a single time. V is TRBV28 and J is TRBJ1-5, with TRBD1 as a possible D gene (5 bases). V was pared by 4 bases and J by 1 base, with 23 bases between. Germline V lookup: CDR1 MDHEN, CDR2 SYDVKM. The CDR3 spans 19 residues. The CDR3 is CASSYQAPPARASNQPQHF. The CDR3 DNA sequence: TGTGCCAGCAGTTATCAGGCCCCTCCGGCCAGGGCGAGCAATCAGCCCCAGCATTTT.

J is TRBJ1-2 and V is TRBV2, with D perhaps TRBD1 (5 bases). The CDR3 is 13 residues long. The ends were cut back, 2 bases at V and 3 bases at J, with 7 bases in the middle. Germline lookup yields CDR1 SNHLY and CDR2 FYNNEI. Here the CDR3 DNA reads TGTGCCAGCAGTGAATGGGACGACTATGGCTACACCTTC. Translated: CASSEWDDYGYTF. The full variable domain, its missing parts supplied by reference TRBV2 and TRBJ1-2, is EPEVTQTPSHQVTQMGQEVILRCVPISNHLYFYWYRQILGQKVEFLVSFYNNEISEKSEIFDDQFSVERPDGSNFTLKIRSTKLEDSAMYFCASSEWDDYGYTFGSGTRLTVV.

The gene calls are TRBV11-3 and TRBJ1-2; D perhaps matches TRBD1 (5 bases). V shed 5 bases and J shed 2 bases, with 12 bases lying between them. Germline V lookup: CDR1 SGHNT, CDR2 YENEEA. This CDR3 has 14 amino acids. The CDR3 DNA reads as TGTGCCAGCAGCCCGTGGGGGGTAAACTATGGCTACACCTTC. Amino acids: CASSPWGVNYGYTF.

CDR3 sequence: CASSYSLIAEETQYF. CDR3 bases: TGTGCCAGCAGTTACTCGCTCATAGCGGAAGAGACCCAGTACTTC. V and J are TRBV6-5 and TRBJ2-5; D may be TRBD2 (6 bases). The CDR3 contains 15 residues. Germline assignment: CDR1 MNHEY and CDR2 SVGAGI. V was shortened by 0 bases and J by 3 bases, with 11 bases between the two germline ends.

The V gene is TRBV29-1, the J gene TRBJ2-2; 9 nucleotides match TRBD1. Germline V gene data show CDR1 as SQVTM and CDR2 as ANQGSEA. V shed 4 bases and J 4 bases; nucleotides not matched to a gene: 7. The CDR3 has 15 residues. The CDR3 sequence is CSVGGRTGATGELFF. The CDR3, as DNA: TGCAGCGTTGGAGGAAGGACAGGGGCCACCGGGGAGCTGTTTTTT.

In nucleotides, the CDR3 is TGCGCCAGCAGCTTTATAAGATCAACGACCTCCGGGGCCAACGTCCTGACTTTC. As protein: CASSFIRSTTSGANVLTF. The chain has TRBV5-1 and TRBJ2-6; D remains ambiguous. V dropped 2 bases and J dropped 4 bases, with 19 bases sitting between them. Germline V gives CDR1 SGHRS, CDR2 YFSETQ. This CDR3 region has 18 residues.

The chain couples TRBV6-1 to TRBJ2-2, with TRBD2 identical over 8 bases. Germline CDR1 MNHNS, CDR2 SASEGT. The V and J ends lost 1 base and 6 bases, in that order; junction bases with no gene match: 13. The CDR3 runs 18 residues. The CDR3 sequence is CASSEERGSGSKAGELFF. CDR3 DNA: TGTGCCAGCAGTGAAGAGAGGGGAAGCGGGAGTAAGGCCGGGGAGCTGTTTTTT.

This chain links TRBV5-1 with TRBJ2-7, with 8 bases aligning to TRBD2. The CDR3 is 15 residues long. After removal of 0 bases from V and 3 bases from J, the junction contained 5 bases not matched to a gene. CDR1 is SGHRS and CDR2 is YFSETQ in the germline V gene. CDR3 DNA sequence: TGCGCCAGCAGCTTGGCCCCCAGCGGGGGCTACGAGCAGTACTTC. Translating gives CASSLAPSGGYEQYF.